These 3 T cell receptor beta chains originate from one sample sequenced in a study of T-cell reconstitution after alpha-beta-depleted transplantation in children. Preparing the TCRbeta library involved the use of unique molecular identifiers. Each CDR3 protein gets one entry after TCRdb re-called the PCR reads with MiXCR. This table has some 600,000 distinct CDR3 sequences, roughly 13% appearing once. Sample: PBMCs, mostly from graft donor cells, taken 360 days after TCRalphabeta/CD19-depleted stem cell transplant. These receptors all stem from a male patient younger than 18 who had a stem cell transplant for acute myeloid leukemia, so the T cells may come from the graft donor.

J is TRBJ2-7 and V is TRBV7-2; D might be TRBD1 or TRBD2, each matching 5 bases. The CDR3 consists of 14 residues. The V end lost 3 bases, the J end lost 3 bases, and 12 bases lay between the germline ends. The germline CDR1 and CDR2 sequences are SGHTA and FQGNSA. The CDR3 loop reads CASSFGTANYEQYF. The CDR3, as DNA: TGTGCCAGCAGCTTCGGGACGGCCAACTACGAGCAGTACTTC.

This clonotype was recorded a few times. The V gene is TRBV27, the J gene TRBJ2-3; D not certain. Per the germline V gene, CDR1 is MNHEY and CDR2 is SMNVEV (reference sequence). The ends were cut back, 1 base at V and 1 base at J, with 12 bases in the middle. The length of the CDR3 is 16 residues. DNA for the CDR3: TGTGCCAGCAGTTTATTCGTCGGCGGACGCACAGATACGCAGTATTTT. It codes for CASSLFVGGRTDTQYF.

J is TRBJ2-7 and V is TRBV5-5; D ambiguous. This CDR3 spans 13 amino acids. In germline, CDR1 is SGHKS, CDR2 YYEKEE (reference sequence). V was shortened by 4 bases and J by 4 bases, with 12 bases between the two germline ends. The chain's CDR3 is CASSGLVRYEQYF. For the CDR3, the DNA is TGTGCCAGCAGCGGTTTAGTACGGTACGAGCAGTACTTC.